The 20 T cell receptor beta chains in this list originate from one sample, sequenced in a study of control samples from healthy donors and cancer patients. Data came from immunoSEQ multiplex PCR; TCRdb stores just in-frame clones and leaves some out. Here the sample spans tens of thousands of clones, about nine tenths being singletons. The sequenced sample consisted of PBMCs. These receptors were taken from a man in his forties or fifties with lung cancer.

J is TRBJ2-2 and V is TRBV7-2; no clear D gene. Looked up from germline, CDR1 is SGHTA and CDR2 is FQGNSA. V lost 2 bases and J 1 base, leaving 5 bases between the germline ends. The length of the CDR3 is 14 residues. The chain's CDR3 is CASSLSKNTGELFF. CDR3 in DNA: TGTGCCAGCAGCTTATCCAAGAACACCGGGGAGCTGTTTTTT.

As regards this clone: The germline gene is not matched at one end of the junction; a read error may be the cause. The CDR3 spells CASSGGGHYGYTF. The CDR3 DNA sequence: TGTGCCAGCAGCGGTGGGGGCCACTATGGCTACACCTTC. The chain recombines TRBV15 with TRBJ1-2; D is possibly TRBD1 (6 bases). The length of the CDR3 is 13 residues. Germline V gives CDR1 LNHNV, CDR2 YYDKDF (reference sequence). Complete variable domain (other parts from reference TRBV15 and TRBJ1-2): DAMVIQNPRYQVTQFGKPVTLSCSQTLNHNVMYWYQQKSSQAPKLLFHYYDKDFNNEADTPDNFQSRRPNTSFCFLDIRSPGLGDTAMYLCASSGGGHYGYTFGSGTRLTVV.

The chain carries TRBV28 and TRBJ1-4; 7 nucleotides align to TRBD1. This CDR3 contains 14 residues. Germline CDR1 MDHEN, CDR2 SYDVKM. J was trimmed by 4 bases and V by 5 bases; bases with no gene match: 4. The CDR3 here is CASSAGQLNEKLFF. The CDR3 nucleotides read TGTGCCAGCAGTGCGGGACAGCTTAATGAAAAACTGTTTTTT.

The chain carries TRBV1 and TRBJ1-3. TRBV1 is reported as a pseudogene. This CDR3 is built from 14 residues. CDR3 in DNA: TGCACCAGCAGCAAGAGGCAGGTCGGAAACACCATATATTTT. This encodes CTSSKRQVGNTIYF.

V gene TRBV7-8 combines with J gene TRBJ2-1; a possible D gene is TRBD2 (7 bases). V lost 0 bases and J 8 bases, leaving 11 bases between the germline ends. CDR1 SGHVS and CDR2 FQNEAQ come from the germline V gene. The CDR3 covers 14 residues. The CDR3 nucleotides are TGTGCCAGCAGCTTAGCGGGGGGGCGCGATGAGCAGTTCTTC. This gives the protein CASSLAGGRDEQFF.

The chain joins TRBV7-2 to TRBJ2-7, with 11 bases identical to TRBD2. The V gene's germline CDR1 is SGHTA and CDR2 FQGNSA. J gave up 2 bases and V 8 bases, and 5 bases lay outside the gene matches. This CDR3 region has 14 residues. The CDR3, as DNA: TGTGCCAGCCGTCTAGCGGGGGGCGCCTACGAGCAGTACTTC. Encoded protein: CASRLAGGAYEQYF.

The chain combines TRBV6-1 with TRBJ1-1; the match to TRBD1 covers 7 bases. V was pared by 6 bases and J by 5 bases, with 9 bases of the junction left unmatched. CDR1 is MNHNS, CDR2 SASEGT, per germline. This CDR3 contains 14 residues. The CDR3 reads CASSPQGMGTEAFF. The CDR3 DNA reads TGTGCCAGCAGCCCACAGGGGATGGGTACTGAAGCTTTCTTT.

The CDR3 here is CASGRDNNQPQHF. The DNA of the CDR3 is TGTGCCAGCGGCCGGGACAACAATCAGCCCCAGCATTTT. The V and J genes are TRBV28 and TRBJ1-5; maybe TRBD1 (6 bases). Germline V CDR1 and CDR2: MDHEN, SYDVKM. The length of the CDR3 is 13 residues. The ends were cut back, 8 bases at V and 3 bases at J, with 11 bases in the middle.

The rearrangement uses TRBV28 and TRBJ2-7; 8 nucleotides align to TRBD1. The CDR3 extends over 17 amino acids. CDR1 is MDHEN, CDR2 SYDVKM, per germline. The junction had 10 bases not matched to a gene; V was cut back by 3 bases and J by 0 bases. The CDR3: CASSFYGLGTGSYEQYF. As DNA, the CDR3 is TGTGCCAGCAGTTTCTACGGGCTCGGGACAGGCTCCTACGAGCAGTACTTC.

This CDR3 reads CASSLYGGGQTQYF. Written as DNA, the CDR3 is TGTGCCAGCAGCTTGTACGGGGGCGGGCAGACCCAGTACTTC. This chain links TRBV5-4 with TRBJ2-5; the D call may be TRBD1 or TRBD2 (6 bases each). The germline gives CDR1 SGHNT, CDR2 YYREEE (reference sequence). V dropped 1 base and J dropped 6 bases, with 13 bases sitting between them. The CDR3 totals 14 residues. Drawing the rest from reference TRBV5-4 and TRBJ2-5, the complete variable domain is ETGVTQSPTHLIKTRGQQVTLRCSSQSGHNTVSWYQQALGQGPQFIFQYYREEENGRGNFPPRFSGLQFPNYSSELNVNALELDDSALYLCASSLYGGGQTQYFGPGTRLLVL.

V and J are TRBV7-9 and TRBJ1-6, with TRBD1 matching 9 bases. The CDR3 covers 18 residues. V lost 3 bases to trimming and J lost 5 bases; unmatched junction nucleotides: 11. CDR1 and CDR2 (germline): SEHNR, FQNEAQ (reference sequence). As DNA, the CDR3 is TGTGCCAGCAGCTTTTCACCCAACAGGGGGCTACATAATTCACCCCTCCACTTT. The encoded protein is CASSFSPNRGLHNSPLHF. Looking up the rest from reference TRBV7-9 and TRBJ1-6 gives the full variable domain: DTGVSQNPRHKITKRGQNVTFRCDPISEHNRLYWYRQTLGQGPEFLTYFQNEAQLEKSRLLSDRFSAERPKGSFSTLEIQRTEQGDSAMYLCASSFSPNRGLHNSPLHFGNGTRLTVT.

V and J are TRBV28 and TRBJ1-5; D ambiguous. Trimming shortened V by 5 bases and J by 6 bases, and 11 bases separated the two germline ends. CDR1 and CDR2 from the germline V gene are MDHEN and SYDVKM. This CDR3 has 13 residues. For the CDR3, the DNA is TGTGCCAGCAGTGGATTTTGGGGTCAGCCCCAGCATTTT. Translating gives CASSGFWGQPQHF.

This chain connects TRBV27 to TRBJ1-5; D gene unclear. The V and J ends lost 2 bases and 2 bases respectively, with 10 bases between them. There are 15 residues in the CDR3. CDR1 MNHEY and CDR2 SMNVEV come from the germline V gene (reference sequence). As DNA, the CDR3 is TGTGCCAGCAGTTTAAGCGGTTTAGGCAATCAGCCCCAGCATTTT. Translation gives CASSLSGLGNQPQHF.

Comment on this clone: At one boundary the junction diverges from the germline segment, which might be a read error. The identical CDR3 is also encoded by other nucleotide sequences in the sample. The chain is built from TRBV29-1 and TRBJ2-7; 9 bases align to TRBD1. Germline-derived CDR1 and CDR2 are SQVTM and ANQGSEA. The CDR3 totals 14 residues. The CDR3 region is CSVFRDRAGYEQYF. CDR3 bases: TGTAGCGTTTTCCGGGACAGGGCAGGTTACGAGCAGTACTTC.

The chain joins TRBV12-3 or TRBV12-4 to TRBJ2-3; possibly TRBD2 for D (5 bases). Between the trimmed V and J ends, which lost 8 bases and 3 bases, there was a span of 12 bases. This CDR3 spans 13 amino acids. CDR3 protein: CASSNPGTDTQYF. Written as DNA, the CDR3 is TGTGCCAGCTCTAACCCGGGGACAGATACGCAGTATTTT.

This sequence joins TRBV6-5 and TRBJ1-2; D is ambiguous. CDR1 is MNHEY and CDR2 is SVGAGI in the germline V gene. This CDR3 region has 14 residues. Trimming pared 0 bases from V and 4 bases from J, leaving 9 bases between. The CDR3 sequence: CASSYSWATYGYTF. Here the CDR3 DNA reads TGTGCCAGCAGTTACTCCTGGGCCACCTATGGCTACACCTTC.

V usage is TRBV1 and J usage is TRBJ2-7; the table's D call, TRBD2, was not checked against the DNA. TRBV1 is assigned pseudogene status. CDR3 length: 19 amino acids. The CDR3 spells CTSSQDYPPRGLRATKEYF. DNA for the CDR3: TGCACCAGCAGCCAAGATTATCCCCCCCGGGGGTTGAGGGCGACGAAGGAGTACTTC.

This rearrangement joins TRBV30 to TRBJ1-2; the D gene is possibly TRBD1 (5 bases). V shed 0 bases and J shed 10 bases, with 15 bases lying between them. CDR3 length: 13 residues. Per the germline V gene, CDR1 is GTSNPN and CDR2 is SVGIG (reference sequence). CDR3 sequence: CAWSVGAGKDYTF. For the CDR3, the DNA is TGTGCCTGGAGTGTAGGCGCAGGGAAGGACTACACCTTC.

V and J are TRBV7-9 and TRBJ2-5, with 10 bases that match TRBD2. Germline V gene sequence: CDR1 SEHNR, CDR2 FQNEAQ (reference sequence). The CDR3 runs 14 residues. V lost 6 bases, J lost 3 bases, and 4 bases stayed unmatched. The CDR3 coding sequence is TGTGCCAGCAGAACTCTAGCGGGGGAAGAGACCCAGTACTTC. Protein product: CASRTLAGEETQYF.

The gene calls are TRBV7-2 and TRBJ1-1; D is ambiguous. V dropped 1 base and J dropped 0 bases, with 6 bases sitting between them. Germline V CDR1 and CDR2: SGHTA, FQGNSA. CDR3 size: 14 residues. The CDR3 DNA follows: TGTGCCAGCAGCTTAGGCCAGCTGAACACTGAAGCTTTCTTT. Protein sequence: CASSLGQLNTEAFF.